This passage covers 23 T cell receptor beta chains from one sample sequenced in a study of monozygotic twins with inflammatory bowel disease. TCRdb reprocessed the 5' RACE reads and stores each CDR3 protein as one record, lacking DNA. The sample totals about 210,000 distinct CDR3 sequences. Sequences were obtained from blood. Every receptor here comes from a human donor with ulcerative colitis or Crohn's disease, or a healthy co-twin of an affected twin (not recorded which).

This rearrangement joins TRBV18 to TRBJ2-1; TCRdb's D call of TRBD2 is untestable without DNA. Germline CDR1 and CDR2: KGHSH and LQKENI. The CDR3 is 22 amino acids. The CDR3 spells CASSPQGVLVWTPTSGENEQFF.

V usage is TRBV18 and J usage is TRBJ2-7; TCRdb calls TRBD2, which cannot be checked without DNA. This CDR3 is 14 amino acids long. The germline gives CDR1 KGHSH, CDR2 LQKENI. CDR3 sequence reads: CASSPGLTSYEQYF.

The rearrangement links TRBV18 to TRBJ1-3. The CDR3 runs 15 residues. Germline V gives CDR1 KGHSH, CDR2 LQKENI. The CDR3 spells CASSPNNWSGNTIYF.

This chain joins TRBV3-1 and TRBJ2-2. The CDR3 extends over 14 amino acids. The germline V gene encodes CDR1 LGHDT and CDR2 YNNKEL (reference sequence). The CDR3 loop reads CASSLDSWTGELFF.

The chain employs TRBV7-8 and TRBJ2-7. The CDR3 consists of 14 residues. Germline values: CDR1 SGHVS, CDR2 FQNEAQ. CDR3 region: CASSLADRSYEQYF.

The V and J genes are TRBV19 and TRBJ2-3; TCRdb's D gene call, TRBD2, goes unchecked for lack of DNA. Germline V CDR1 and CDR2: LNHDA, SQIVND (reference sequence). This CDR3 has 18 residues. The CDR3 sequence is CASSLRGLAASGPDTQYF.

The chain carries TRBV7-9 and TRBJ1-2; TCRdb's D call, TRBD1, is unchecked because there is no DNA. The CDR3 runs to 17 residues. In germline, CDR1 is SEHNR, CDR2 FQNEAQ (reference sequence). The CDR3 here is CASSPPGGGRGLSGYTF.

The chain joins TRBV12-3 or TRBV12-4 to TRBJ2-2; TCRdb names TRBD1, which stays unverified in the absence of DNA. This CDR3 has 16 residues. The CDR3 loop reads CASSPNYRANTGELFF.

This chain connects TRBV7-8 to TRBJ2-2; the TCRdb D gene call, TRBD1, has no DNA to confirm it. The CDR3 is 15 amino acids. The V gene's germline CDR1 is SGHVS and CDR2 FQNEAQ. CDR3 sequence: CASTSTGANTGELFF.

The V and J genes are TRBV7-9 and TRBJ1-5. The CDR3 is 15 amino acids. The germline CDR1 and CDR2 sequences are SEHNR and FQNEAQ (reference sequence). CDR3 residues: CASSLGGISNQPQHF. The full variable domain, completed using reference TRBV7-9 and TRBJ1-5, is DTGVSQNPRHKITKRGQNVTFRCDPISEHNRLYWYRQTLGQGPEFLTYFQNEAQLEKSRLLSDRFSAERPKGSFSTLEIQRTEQGDSAMYLCASSLGGISNQPQHFGDGTRLSIL.

The chain employs TRBV20-1 and TRBJ1-1; TCRdb selects TRBD1, and the lack of DNA leaves this call unchecked. The CDR3 length is 13 residues. Germline values: CDR1 DFQATT, CDR2 SNEGSKA (reference sequence). The CDR3 sequence: CSARSTGDTEAFF.

This chain connects TRBV10-3 to TRBJ2-1. Germline V gives CDR1 ENHRY, CDR2 SYGVKD. This CDR3 comprises 14 residues. CDR3 loop: CAIRGSSSYNEQFF.

The chain couples TRBV7-2 to TRBJ2-7; TCRdb picks TRBD2, but there is no DNA to check that call. This CDR3 contains 15 residues. Germline lookup yields CDR1 SGHTA and CDR2 FQGNSA. This chain's CDR3 is CASSLLAGPFYEQYF.

CDR3 amino acids: CASSGTGNSPLHF. This rearrangement joins TRBV5-1 to TRBJ1-6; TCRdb names TRBD1, which stays unverified in the absence of DNA. The CDR3 has 13 amino acids. The germline gives CDR1 SGHRS, CDR2 YFSETQ.

This chain uses TRBV7-9 with TRBJ2-7; no DNA is available, so the TRBD1 call from TCRdb remains unchecked. Germline V CDR1 and CDR2: SEHNR, FQNEAQ (reference sequence). The CDR3 consists of 13 residues. CDR3 amino acids: CASSSANRGEQYF. Full variable domain (missing parts from reference TRBV7-9 and TRBJ2-7): DTGVSQNPRHKITKRGQNVTFRCDPISEHNRLYWYRQTLGQGPEFLTYFQNEAQLEKSRLLSDRFSAERPKGSFSTLEIQRTEQGDSAMYLCASSSANRGEQYFGPGTRLTVT.

The CDR3 sequence is CASRQDRVFGNTIYF. The chain has TRBV7-2 and TRBJ1-3; there is no DNA to check the TCRdb D call of TRBD1. Germline assignment: CDR1 SGHTA and CDR2 FQGNSA. The CDR3 covers 15 residues.

The rearrangement uses TRBV5-6 and TRBJ2-4. CDR1 SGHDT and CDR2 YYEEEE come from the germline V gene. CDR3 length: 13 amino acids. CDR3 in amino acids: CASSLGSENIQYF.

The gene calls are TRBV5-1 and TRBJ2-1; TCRdb's D call of TRBD2 is untestable without DNA. The CDR3 spans 14 residues. Germline-derived CDR1 and CDR2 are SGHRS and YFSETQ. The CDR3 sequence is CASTASGGENEQFF.

CDR3 amino acids: CASSPRTGPYEQYF. V usage is TRBV9 and J usage is TRBJ2-7; TCRdb returns TRBD1, unconfirmable since there is no DNA. The germline gives CDR1 SGDLS, CDR2 YYNGEE. CDR3 length: 14 residues. The variable domain in full, completed from reference TRBV9 and TRBJ2-7, reads DSGVTQTPKHLITATGQRVTLRCSPRSGDLSVYWYQQSLDQGLQFLIQYYNGEERAKGNILERFSAQQFPDLHSELNLSSLELGDSALYFCASSPRTGPYEQYFGPGTRLTVT.

The chain carries TRBV27 and TRBJ1-1; TCRdb calls TRBD1, which cannot be checked without DNA. Germline CDR1 and CDR2: MNHEY and SMNVEV (reference sequence). The CDR3 runs 14 residues. This CDR3 is CASSFTGRPTEAFF.

This sequence joins TRBV23-1 and TRBJ2-7; no DNA is available, so the TRBD1 call from TCRdb remains unchecked. TRBV23-1 has ORF status, its function being uncertain. The length of the CDR3 is 17 residues. CDR3: CASSHGVIRGENYEQYF.

The V call is TRBV12-3 or TRBV12-4, the J call TRBJ2-7. This CDR3 comprises 12 residues. The chain's CDR3 is CASSSKIYEQYF.

This CDR3 reads CASSGGFVDTASYGYTF. V gene TRBV9 combines with J gene TRBJ1-2. Germline values: CDR1 SGDLS, CDR2 YYNGEE. This CDR3 has 17 amino acids.